This is a list of T cell receptor beta chains from one sample in a study of blood T cell repertoires in COVID-19. The protocol was immunoSEQ multiplex PCR, while the TCRdb copy is restricted to in-frame clones and leaves out a portion. The data show roughly 140,000 clones, with 75% to 85% seen just once and about 4% held by the top ten. The sequencing sample was made of peripheral blood. These TCRs come from an elderly woman with acute or convalescent COVID-19. Each CDR3 is given without its conserved first and last residue.

j_call v_call cdr3_aa
TRBJ1-1 TRBV28 ASRLNLYTEAF
TRBJ1-1 TRBV5-1 ASSGNRGVRTEAF
TRBJ2-1 TRBV19 ASSIGGTYSYNEQF
TRBJ1-1 TRBV5-1 ASSLSDTYTEAF
TRBJ1-4 TRBV18 ASSPPTARPSNEKLF
TRBJ2-7 TRBV27 ASSLDRFYEQY
TRBJ2-7 TRBV11-2 ASSLWSGYEQY
TRBJ1-3 TRBV3-1/TRBV3-2 ASRIRGGNTIY
TRBJ2-7 TRBV19 ASSTVGGAYEQY
TRBJ2-2 TRBV5-1 ASSLASGGPRNTGELF
TRBJ2-5 TRBV28 ASNTIAGVQETQY
TRBJ1-2 TRBV5-1 ASSFQGAQINYGYT
TRBJ2-1 TRBV11-3 ASSFFSGLAAFLEQF
TRBJ2-6 TRBV11-2 ASGRPGLPYSGANVLT
TRBJ2-2 TRBV4-1 ASSLGGLAGARTTGELF
TRBJ1-2 TRBV27 ASSLEPFLGYT
TRBJ1-5 TRBV28 ASSWGQGRQPQH
TRBJ1-2 TRBV10-3 AISDISLYGYT
TRBJ1-5 TRBV4-1 ASSQTLPSQPQH
TRBJ1-2 TRBV13 ASSLERTGASYGYT
TRBJ2-3 TRBV24-1 ATGGQSRTDTQY
TRBJ1-1 TRBV19 ASSMMGSLNTEAF
TRBJ2-1 TRBV6-5 ASSYSGNIREQF
TRBJ1-1 TRBV10-1 ATLSGFGGEAF
TRBJ2-2 TRBV7-3 ASSLWDRTGELF